A selection of T cell receptor beta chains follows, all from one sample in a study of T cells in Graves' hyperthyroidism and ophthalmopathy. One entry per CDR3 protein, called by TCRdb with MiXCR from the multiplex PCR reads. There are about 720,000 distinct CDR3 sequences in the sample; 15% to 20% occur only once, and 8.4% lies in the top ten. The sequencing input was blood. The receptors here all came from a young man with Graves' hyperthyroidism. CDR3s include the opening cysteine and the closing phenylalanine or tryptophan. D genes are given only for firm matches. A clone size is listed for some rows: how often the clone was seen (once, few, many), or a class if it is expanded.

TRBJ1-2 | TRBV18 | many | - | TGTGCCAGCTCACCAGAACAGGGTTTCGGCTATGGCTACACCTTC | CASSPEQGFGYGYTF
TRBJ2-7 | TRBV6-1 | many | TRBD2 | TGTGCCAGCAGTGTCCGGACTAGCGGGTCAACCTACGAGCAGTACTTC | CASSVRTSGSTYEQYF
TRBJ2-7 | TRBV20-1 | - | TRBD2 | TGCAGTGCTAGAGCATCGCTAGCGGGAAGCGAGCAGTACTTC | CSARASLAGSEQYF
TRBJ2-3 | TRBV6-1 | many | TRBD1 | TGTGCCAGCAGTGCCCGGGACAGGGGGTCAGATACGCAGTATTTT | CASSARDRGSDTQYF
TRBJ1-1 | TRBV30 | many | - | TGTGCCTGGACCCCTTATACTGAAGCTTTCTTT | CAWTPYTEAFF
TRBJ2-7 | TRBV5-1 | - | TRBD1 | TGCGCCAGCAGTGGGAGACAGGGCTACGAGCAGTACTTC | CASSGRQGYEQYF
TRBJ1-3 | TRBV7-2 | many | - | TGTGCCAGCAGCTTGCAGGGGACCTCTGGAAACACCATATATTTT | CASSLQGTSGNTIYF
TRBJ2-7 | TRBV6-2/TRBV6-3 | few | - | TGTGCCAGCAGTTACCCTGAGAGGTCCCTTACCTACGAGCAGTACTTC | CASSYPERSLTYEQYF
TRBJ2-1 | TRBV6-1 | many | - | TGTGCCAGCAGTCGCGGGTCGTTAGTCAATGAGCAGTTCTTC | CASSRGSLVNEQFF
TRBJ1-5 | TRBV9 | - | - | TGTGCCAGCAGCCCGGAGGGGGGGGCAGGGAATCAGCCCCAGCATTTT | CASSPEGGAGNQPQHF
TRBJ2-1 | TRBV7-9 | few | TRBD2 | TGTGCCAGCAGCTTAGTGGGACTAGCGGGACGCCCCTACAATGAGCAGTTCTTC | CASSLVGLAGRPYNEQFF
TRBJ2-7 | TRBV13 | many | - | TGTGCCAGCAGCAAGATCTACGAGCAGTACTTC | CASSKIYEQYF
TRBJ1-1 | TRBV12-3/TRBV12-4 | - | - | TGTGCCAGCAGTTTACTCAGGGAGGCCGAAGCTTTCTTT | CASSLLREAEAFF
TRBJ2-7 | TRBV14 | many | - | TGTGCCAGCAGCCATACGGGACTCTCTTCCTACGAGCAGTACTTC | CASSHTGLSSYEQYF
TRBJ2-1 | TRBV20-1 | many | - | TGCAGTGCTTGGTACGATGAGCAGTTCTTC | CSAWYDEQFF
TRBJ2-5 | TRBV7-9 | many | TRBD2 | TGTGCCAGCAGCTTTTTAAGCGGGAGGATACAGACCCAGTACTTC | CASSFLSGRIQTQYF
TRBJ2-6 | TRBV18 | - | - | TGTGCCAGCTCACAGTTCGGACGGACCTCTGGGGCCAACGTCCTGACTTTC | CASSQFGRTSGANVLTF